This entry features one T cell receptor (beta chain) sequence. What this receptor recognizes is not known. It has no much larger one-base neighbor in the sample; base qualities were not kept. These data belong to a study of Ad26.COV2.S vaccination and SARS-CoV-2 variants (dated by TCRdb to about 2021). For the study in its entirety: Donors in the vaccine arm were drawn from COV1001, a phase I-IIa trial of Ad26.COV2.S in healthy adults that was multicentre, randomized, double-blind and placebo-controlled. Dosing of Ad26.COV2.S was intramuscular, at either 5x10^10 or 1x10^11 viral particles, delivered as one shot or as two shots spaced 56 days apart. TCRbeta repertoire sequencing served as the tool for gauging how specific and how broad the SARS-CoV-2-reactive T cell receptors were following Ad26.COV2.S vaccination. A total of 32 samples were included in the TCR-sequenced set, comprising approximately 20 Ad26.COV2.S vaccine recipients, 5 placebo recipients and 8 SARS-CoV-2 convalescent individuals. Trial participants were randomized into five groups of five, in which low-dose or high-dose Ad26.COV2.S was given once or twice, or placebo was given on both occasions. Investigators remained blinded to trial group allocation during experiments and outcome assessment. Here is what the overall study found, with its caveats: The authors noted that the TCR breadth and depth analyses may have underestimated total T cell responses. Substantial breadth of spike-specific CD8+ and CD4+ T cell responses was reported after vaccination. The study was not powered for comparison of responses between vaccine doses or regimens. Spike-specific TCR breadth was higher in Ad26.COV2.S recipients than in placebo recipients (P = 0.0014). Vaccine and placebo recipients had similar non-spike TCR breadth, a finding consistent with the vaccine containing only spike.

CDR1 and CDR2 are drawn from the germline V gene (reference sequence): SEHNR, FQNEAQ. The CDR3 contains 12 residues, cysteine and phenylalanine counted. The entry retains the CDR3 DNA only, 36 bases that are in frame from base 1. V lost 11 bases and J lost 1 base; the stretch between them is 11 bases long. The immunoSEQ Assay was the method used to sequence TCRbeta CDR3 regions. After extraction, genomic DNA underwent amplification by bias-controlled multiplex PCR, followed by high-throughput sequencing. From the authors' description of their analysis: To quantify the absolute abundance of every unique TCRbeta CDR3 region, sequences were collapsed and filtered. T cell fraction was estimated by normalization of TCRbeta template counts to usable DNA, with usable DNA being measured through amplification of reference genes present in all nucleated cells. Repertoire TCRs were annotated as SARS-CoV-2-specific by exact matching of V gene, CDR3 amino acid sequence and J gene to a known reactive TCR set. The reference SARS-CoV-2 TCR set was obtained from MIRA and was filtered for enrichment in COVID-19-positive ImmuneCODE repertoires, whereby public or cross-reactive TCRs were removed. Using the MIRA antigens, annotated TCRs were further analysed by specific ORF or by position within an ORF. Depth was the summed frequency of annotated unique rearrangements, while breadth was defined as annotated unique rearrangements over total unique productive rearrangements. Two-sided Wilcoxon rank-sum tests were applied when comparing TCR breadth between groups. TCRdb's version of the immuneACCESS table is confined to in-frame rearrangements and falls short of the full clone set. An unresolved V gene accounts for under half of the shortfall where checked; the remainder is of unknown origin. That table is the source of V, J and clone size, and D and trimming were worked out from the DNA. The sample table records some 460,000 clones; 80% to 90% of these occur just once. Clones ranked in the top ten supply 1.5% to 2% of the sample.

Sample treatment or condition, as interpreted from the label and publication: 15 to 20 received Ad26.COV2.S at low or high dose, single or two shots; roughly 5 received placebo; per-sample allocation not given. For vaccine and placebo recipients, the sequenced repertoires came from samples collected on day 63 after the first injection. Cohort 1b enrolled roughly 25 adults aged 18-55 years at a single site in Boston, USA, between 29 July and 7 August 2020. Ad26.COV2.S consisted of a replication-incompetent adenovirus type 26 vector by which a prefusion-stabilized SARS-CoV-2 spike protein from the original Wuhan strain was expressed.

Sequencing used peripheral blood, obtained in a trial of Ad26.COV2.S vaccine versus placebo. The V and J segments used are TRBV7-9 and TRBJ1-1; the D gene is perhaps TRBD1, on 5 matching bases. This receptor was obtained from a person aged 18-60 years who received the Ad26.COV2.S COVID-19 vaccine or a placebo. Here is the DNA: TGTGCCTCCAGGGCGGAGAACACTGAAGCTTTCTTT. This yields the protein CASRAENTEAFF. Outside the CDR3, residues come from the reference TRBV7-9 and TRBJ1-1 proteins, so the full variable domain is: DTGVSQNPRHKITKRGQNVTFRCDPISEHNRLYWYRQTLGQGPEFLTYFQNEAQLEKSRLLSDRFSAERPKGSFSTLEIQRTEQGDSAMYLCASRAENTEAFFGQGTRLTVV.